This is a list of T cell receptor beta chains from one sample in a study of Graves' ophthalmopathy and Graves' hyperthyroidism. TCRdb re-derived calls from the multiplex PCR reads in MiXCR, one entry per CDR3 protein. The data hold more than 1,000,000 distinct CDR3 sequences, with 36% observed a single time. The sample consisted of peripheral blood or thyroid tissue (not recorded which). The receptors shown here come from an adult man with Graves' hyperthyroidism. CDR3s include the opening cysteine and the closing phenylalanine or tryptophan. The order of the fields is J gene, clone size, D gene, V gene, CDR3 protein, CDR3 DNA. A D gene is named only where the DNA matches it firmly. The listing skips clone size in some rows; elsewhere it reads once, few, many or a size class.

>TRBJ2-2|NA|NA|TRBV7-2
CASSLAWANTGELFF
TGTGCCAGCAGCTTAGCTTGGGCGAACACTGGGGAGCTGTTTTTT
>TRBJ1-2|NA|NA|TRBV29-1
CSVMDRDYGYTF
TGCAGCGTTATGGATCGGGACTATGGCTACACCTTC
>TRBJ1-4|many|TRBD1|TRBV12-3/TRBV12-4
CASSYRGYEKLFF
TGTGCCAGCAGTTACAGGGGGTATGAAAAACTGTTTTTT
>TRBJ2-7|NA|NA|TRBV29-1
CSGETGGGGYEQYF
TGCAGCGGTGAAACTGGGGGGGGGGGCTACGAGCAGTACTTT
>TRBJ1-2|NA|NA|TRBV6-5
CASSDFNSYGYTF
TGTGCCAGCAGTGATTTTAATAGCTATGGCTACACCTTC
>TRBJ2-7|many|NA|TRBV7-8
CASSPWTDIYEQYF
TGTGCCAGCAGCCCCTGGACAGACATCTACGAGCAGTACTTC
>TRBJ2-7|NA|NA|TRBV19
CASSPHFPSGGRGEQYF
TGTGCCAGTAGCCCCCATTTCCCATCTGGGGGTAGAGGCGAGCAGTACTTC
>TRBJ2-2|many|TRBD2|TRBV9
CASSVAPPRTSGGGELFF
TGTGCCAGCAGCGTAGCTCCCCCTCGGACTAGCGGGGGCGGGGAGCTGTTTTTT
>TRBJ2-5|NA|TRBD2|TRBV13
CASSVSSQRGGVSETQYF
TGTGCCAGCAGCGTATCGTCCCAGCGGGGGGGGGTATCGGAGACCCAGTACTTC
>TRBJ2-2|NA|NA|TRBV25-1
CASGFGTNTGELFF
TGTGCCAGCGGATTCGGGACGAACACCGGGGAGCTGTTTTTT
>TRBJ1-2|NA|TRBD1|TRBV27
CASKTGTASGYTF
TGTGCCAGTAAGACCGGGACAGCTAGCGGCTACACCTTC
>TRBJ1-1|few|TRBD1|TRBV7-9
CASSSGTGVDTEAFF
TGTGCCAGCAGCTCCGGGACAGGTGTGGATACTGAAGCTTTCTTT
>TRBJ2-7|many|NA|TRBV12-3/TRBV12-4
CASTKGVGTEQYF
TGTGCCAGCACCAAAGGGGTGGGAACCGAGCAGTACTTC
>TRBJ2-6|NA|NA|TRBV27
CASKGLRRSGANVLTF
TGTGCCAGCAAGGGACTTCGCCGCTCTGGGGCCAACGTCCTGACTTTC
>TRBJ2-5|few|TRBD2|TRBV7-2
CASSLLSSGPRETQYF
TGTGCCAGCAGCTTATTATCTAGCGGACCGAGGGAGACCCAGTACTTC
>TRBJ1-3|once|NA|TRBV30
CAWSVWNSGNTIYF
TGTGCCTGGAGTGTATGGAATTCTGGAAACACCATATATTTT
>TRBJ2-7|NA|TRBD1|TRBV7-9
CASSPGGVIIDEQYF
TGTGCCAGCAGCCCAGGGGGCGTTATAATTGACGAGCAGTACTTC
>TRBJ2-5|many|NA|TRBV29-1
CSVFVNQKRETQYF
TGCAGCGTTTTCGTTAATCAGAAGAGGGAGACCCAGTACTTC
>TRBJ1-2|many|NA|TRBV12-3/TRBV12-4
CASSTSPGYGYTF
TGTGCCAGCAGTACTTCCCCAGGCTATGGCTACACCTTC
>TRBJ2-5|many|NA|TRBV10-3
CAISEDNQETQYF
TGTGCCATCAGTGAGGACAACCAAGAGACCCAGTACTTC
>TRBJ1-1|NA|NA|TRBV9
CASSAYIDMNTEAFF
TGTGCCAGCAGCGCATACATAGATATGAACACTGAAGCTTTCTTT
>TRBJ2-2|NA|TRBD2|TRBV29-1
CSVEMLAGTGELFF
TGCAGCGTTGAAATGCTAGCGGGTACCGGGGAGCTGTTTTTT
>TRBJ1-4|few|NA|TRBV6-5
CASRSAVVNEKLFF
TGTGCCAGCAGGTCGGCAGTCGTTAATGAAAAACTGTTTTTT
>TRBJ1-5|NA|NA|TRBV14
CASSQDGAQPQHF
TGTGCCAGCAGCCAAGATGGGGCTCAGCCCCAGCATTTT
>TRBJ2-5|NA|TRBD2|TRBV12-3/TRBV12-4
CASSGTSGDGETQYF
TGTGCCAGCAGCGGGACTAGCGGAGACGGGGAGACCCAGTACTTC
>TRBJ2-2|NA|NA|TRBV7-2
CASSPRRARELFF
TGTGCCAGCAGCCCTAGAAGGGCGCGGGAGCTGTTTTTT
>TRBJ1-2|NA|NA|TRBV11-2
CASSLFEGSYGYTF
TGTGCCAGCAGCTTATTCGAGGGAAGCTATGGCTACACCTTC
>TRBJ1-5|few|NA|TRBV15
CATSRASQGTNQPQHF
TGTGCCACCAGCAGAGCAAGCCAGGGAACAAATCAGCCCCAGCATTTT